What follows are 10 T cell receptor beta chains derived from one specimen sequenced in a study of shared clonotypes between healthy human individuals. Profiling relied on immunoSEQ multiplex PCR, and the TCRdb table lists in-frame clones only, not all of them. The table shows 950,000 to 1,200,000 clones, with around 77% occurring only once. The sample taken for sequencing was memory CD4+ T cells from PBMCs. The subset denotes: CD45RA-negative fraction. The receptors stem from a man between 18 and 29 years old in good health. Some clones in this sample may be carry-over from other donors' samples.

The rearrangement links TRBV7-9 to TRBJ2-6; no reliable D call. The V end lost 1 base, the J end lost 0 bases, and 10 bases lay between the germline ends. The CDR3 contains 17 residues. In germline, CDR1 is SEHNR, CDR2 FQNEAQ (reference sequence). CDR3 protein: CASSLGGSGSGANVLTF. The CDR3, as DNA: TGTGCCAGCAGCTTAGGGGGTTCGGGCTCTGGGGCCAACGTCCTGACTTTC.

V and J are TRBV28 and TRBJ1-5; 10 bases match TRBD1. Germline loops: CDR1 MDHEN, CDR2 SYDVKM. Unmatched junction bases numbered 13, after V lost 6 bases and J lost 2 bases. The CDR3 is made up of 18 amino acids. DNA of the CDR3: TGTGCCAGCAGGATGGACAGGGGGACTTTATCGGGCAATCAGCCCCAGCATTTT. It yields the protein CASRMDRGTLSGNQPQHF.

The chain combines TRBV29-1 with TRBJ2-1, with TRBD1 matching 8 bases. V shed 6 bases, J shed 6 bases, and the junction held 4 bases outside the gene matches. The CDR3 extends over 12 amino acids. The germline V gene has CDR1 SQVTM and CDR2 ANQGSEA. The CDR3 here is CSVDRVSNEQFF. The CDR3, as DNA: TGCAGCGTGGACAGGGTGTCCAATGAGCAGTTCTTC.

The J gene is TRBJ2-7, the V gene TRBV9; possibly TRBD2 for D (7 bases). The length of the CDR3 is 16 residues. The V end lost 3 bases, the J end lost 2 bases, and 18 bases lay between the germline ends. Germline CDR1 reads SGDLS; CDR2 reads YYNGEE. In DNA form, the CDR3 reads TGTGCCAGCAGCGAGGGGGGGGCCGTCCAAACCTACGAGCAGTACTTC. Amino acids: CASSEGGAVQTYEQYF. Full variable domain (rest looked up from reference TRBV9 and TRBJ2-7): DSGVTQTPKHLITATGQRVTLRCSPRSGDLSVYWYQQSLDQGLQFLIQYYNGEERAKGNILERFSAQQFPDLHSELNLSSLELGDSALYFCASSEGGAVQTYEQYFGPGTRLTVT.

The chain joins TRBV7-6 to TRBJ2-1; D not resolved. V was pared by 2 bases and J by 7 bases, with 18 bases between. The germline CDR1 and CDR2 sequences are SGHVS and FNYEAQ. This CDR3 is 16 amino acids long. CDR3 in amino acids: CASSLSGATYPNEQFF. DNA for the CDR3: TGTGCCAGCAGCTTAAGTGGTGCTACTTACCCTAATGAGCAGTTCTTC.

The CDR3 sequence: CAWSVTETQYF. CDR3 sequence (DNA): TGTGCCTGGAGTGTAACGGAGACCCAGTACTTC. The chain has TRBV30 and TRBJ2-5; D is uncertain. This CDR3 spans 11 amino acids. The V and J ends lost 0 bases and 5 bases respectively, with 4 bases between them. Germline V gene sequence: CDR1 GTSNPN, CDR2 SVGIG (reference sequence).

The chain uses TRBV27 and TRBJ2-5; TRBD2 is a possible D gene (5 bases). This CDR3 has 16 residues. Germline V gives CDR1 MNHEY, CDR2 SMNVEV (reference sequence). V shed 4 bases and J shed 1 base, with 16 bases lying between them. CDR3 residues: CASSSVQRVSQETQYF. In DNA form, the CDR3 reads TGTGCCAGCAGTTCGGTTCAGAGGGTAAGCCAAGAGACCCAGTACTTC.

The chain carries TRBV27 and TRBJ2-3; the match to TRBD2 covers 9 bases. J was trimmed by 5 bases and V by 6 bases; bases with no gene match: 18. CDR1 is MNHEY and CDR2 is SMNVEV in the germline V gene (reference sequence). CDR3 size: 18 residues. The DNA for the CDR3 is TGTGCCAGCAGCCTTAAAGTGAGGGGTAGCGGGAGCGGAGATACGCAGTATTTT. Translation: CASSLKVRGSGSGDTQYF.

The V and J genes are TRBV28 and TRBJ1-1; 11 bases line up with TRBD1. V gave up 6 bases and J gave up 5 bases; unmatched junction bases: 11. The germline V gene encodes CDR1 MDHEN and CDR2 SYDVKM. The length of the CDR3 is 16 residues. CDR3 bases: TGTGCCAGCAGCCCTAGGACAGGGGGCGGATGGACTGAAGCTTTCTTT. As protein: CASSPRTGGGWTEAFF.

This chain connects TRBV11-2 to TRBJ1-5; D gene unclear. Germline V gene lookup returns CDR1 SGHAT and CDR2 FQNNGV. The CDR3 spans 15 residues. V was cut by 0 bases and J by 3 bases, with 9 bases left in between. The CDR3, as DNA: TGTGCCAGCAGCTTAGAATCTGGTAACAATCAGCCCCAGCATTTT. This gives the protein CASSLESGNNQPQHF.